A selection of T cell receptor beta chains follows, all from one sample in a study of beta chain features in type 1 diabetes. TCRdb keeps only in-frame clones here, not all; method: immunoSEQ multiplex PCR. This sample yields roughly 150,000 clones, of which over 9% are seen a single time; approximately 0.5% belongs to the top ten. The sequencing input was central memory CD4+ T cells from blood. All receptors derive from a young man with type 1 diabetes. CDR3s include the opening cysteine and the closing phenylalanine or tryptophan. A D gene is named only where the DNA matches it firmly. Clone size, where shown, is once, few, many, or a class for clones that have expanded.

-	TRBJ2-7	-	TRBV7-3	CASSLHPGERYEQYF	TGTGCCAGCAGCCTCCATCCAGGGGAACGCTACGAGCAGTACTTC
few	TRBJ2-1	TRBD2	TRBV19	CASSGLAISYNEQFF	TGTGCCAGTAGTGGACTAGCGATTTCCTACAATGAGCAGTTCTTC
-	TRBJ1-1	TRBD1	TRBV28	CASSLTGTANTEAFF	TGTGCCAGCAGTTTAACCGGGACAGCGAACACTGAAGCTTTCTTT
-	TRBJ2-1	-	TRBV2	CASSGTDWNPQVPTGDNEQFF	TGTGCCAGCAGCGGGACGGACTGGAATCCACAAGTCCCCACGGGGGACAATGAGCAGTTCTTC
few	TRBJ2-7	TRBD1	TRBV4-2	CASSQGTGVYEQYF	TGTGCCAGCAGCCAAGGGACAGGCGTCTACGAGCAGTACTTC
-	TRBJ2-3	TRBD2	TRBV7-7	CASSLGASGISTDTQYF	TGTGCTAGCAGCTTAGGGGCTAGCGGGATTAGCACAGATACGCAGTATTTT
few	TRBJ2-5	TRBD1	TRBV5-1	CASKAGDRGSETQYF	TGCGCCAGCAAGGCTGGAGACAGGGGGTCCGAGACCCAGTACTTC
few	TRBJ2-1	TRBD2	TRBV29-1	CSALGELAGGRNEQFF	TGCAGCGCCCTCGGGGAGCTAGCGGGAGGGCGCAATGAGCAGTTCTTC
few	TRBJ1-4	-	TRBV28	CASSSQNEKLFF	TGTGCCAGCAGTTCACAGAACGAAAAACTGTTTTTT
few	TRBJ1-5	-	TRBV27	CASSSQGLGQPQHF	TGTGCCAGCAGTTCACAGGGCCTGGGTCAGCCCCAGCATTTT
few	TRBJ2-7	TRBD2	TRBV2	CASSVVSSGLAGEGDEQYF	TGTGCCAGCAGTGTCGTATCTTCGGGACTAGCGGGCGAGGGGGACGAGCAGTACTTC
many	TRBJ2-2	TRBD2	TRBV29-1	CSVATSGKNGELFF	TGCAGCGTTGCTACTAGCGGGAAAAACGGGGAGCTGTTTTTT
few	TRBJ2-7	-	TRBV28	CASSNPSGGRSYEQYF	TGTGCCAGCAGTAACCCCTCGGGGGGCCGCTCCTACGAGCAGTACTTC
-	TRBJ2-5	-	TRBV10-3	CAIKGESETQYF	TGTGCCATCAAGGGGGAGTCGGAGACCCAGTACTTC
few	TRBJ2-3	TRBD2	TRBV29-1	CSVNGLAGGPDTQYF	TGCAGCGTAAACGGACTAGCGGGAGGACCAGATACGCAGTATTTT
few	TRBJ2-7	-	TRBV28	CASTSGGANYEQYF	TGTGCCAGCACCTCCGGAGGGGCGAACTACGAGCAGTACTTC
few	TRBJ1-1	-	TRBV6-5	CASKGGATEAFF	TGTGCCAGCAAGGGCGGGGCCACTGAAGCTTTCTTT
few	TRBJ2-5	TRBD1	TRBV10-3	CAIRGTGEETQYF	TGTGCCATCAGGGGGACAGGGGAAGAGACCCAGTACTTC
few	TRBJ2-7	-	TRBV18	CASSPLAIPYEQYF	TGTGCCAGCTCACCGTTAGCCATACCCTACGAGCAGTACTTC
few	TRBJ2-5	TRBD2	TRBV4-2	CASSPGTSGRIGQETQYF	TGTGCCAGCAGCCCGGGGACTAGCGGGAGAATAGGCCAAGAGACCCAGTACTTC
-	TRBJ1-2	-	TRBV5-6	CASSYTGFQNGYTF	TGTGCCAGCAGTTATACCGGGTTCCAGAATGGCTACACCTTC
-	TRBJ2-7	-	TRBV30	CALGRGYEQYF	TGTGCCTTGGGGAGAGGCTACGAGCAGTACTTC
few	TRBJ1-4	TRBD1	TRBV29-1	CSVARGTGEKLFF	TGCAGCGTTGCCCGGGGGACAGGTGAAAAACTGTTTTTT
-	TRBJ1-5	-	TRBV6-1	CASSFGGGQPQHF	TGTGCCAGCAGTTTCGGGGGAGGTCAGCCCCAGCATTTT
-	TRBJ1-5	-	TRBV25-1	CASTPGRARYSNQPQHF	TGTGCCAGCACCCCGGGGAGGGCGAGATATAGCAATCAGCCCCAGCATTTT
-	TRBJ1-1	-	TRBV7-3	CASSLTWEATEAFF	TGTGCCAGCAGCTTAACCTGGGAGGCCACTGAAGCTTTCTTT
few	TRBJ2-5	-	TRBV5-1	CASRSEGQETQYF	TGCGCCAGCAGATCAGAGGGACAAGAGACCCAGTACTTC